One and the same sample provided the 32 T cell receptor beta chains below, sequenced in a study of blood T cell repertoires in COVID-19. Data came from immunoSEQ multiplex PCR; TCRdb stores just in-frame clones and leaves some out. The top ten clones hold roughly 20% of a sample with around 99,000 clones, less than 85% of them seen once. The sequenced sample was peripheral blood. The receptors shown here come from an elderly woman with active or convalescent COVID-19.

The CDR3 loop is CATSDPRYNEQFF. DNA of the CDR3: TGTGCCACCAGTGATCCCCGCTACAATGAGCAGTTCTTC. The rearrangement uses TRBV24-1 and TRBJ2-1; D is ambiguous. CDR3 length equals 13 residues. Per the germline V gene, CDR1 is KGHDR and CDR2 is SFDVKD. V shed 3 bases and J shed 3 bases, with 5 bases lying between them.

The J gene is TRBJ2-7, the V gene TRBV5-6; 8 bases match TRBD2. The germline gives CDR1 SGHDT, CDR2 YYEEEE. The V segment lost 2 bases and the J segment 3 bases; nucleotides outside the gene matches: 4. This CDR3 comprises 14 residues. The CDR3 DNA sequence: TGTGCCAGCAGCTTTGGGACTAGAGGCTACGAGCAGTACTTC. Amino acids: CASSFGTRGYEQYF.

The rearrangement links TRBV28 to TRBJ2-7, with D perhaps matching TRBD2 (6 bases). From germline, CDR1 is MDHEN and CDR2 SYDVKM. V was cut by 5 bases and J by 5 bases, with 19 bases left in between. The CDR3 loop spans 15 amino acids. In DNA form, the CDR3 reads TGTGCCAGCAGTATTGGGGGGTATTACGGTCACGAGCAGTACTTC. It is translated as CASSIGGYYGHEQYF.

This clone was seen ten or more times. The V and J genes are TRBV4-2 and TRBJ2-1; a possible D gene is TRBD1 (6 bases). V lost 3 bases to trimming and J lost 5 bases, with 14 bases between them. Per the germline V gene, CDR1 is LGHNA and CDR2 is YNFKEQ. The CDR3 sequence is 15 residues long. CDR3 DNA: TGTGCCAGCAGCCAGGCCTGGGACATCGACAATGAGCAGTTCTTC. It codes for CASSQAWDIDNEQFF.

V and J are TRBV19 and TRBJ1-2; 9 bases match TRBD1. The CDR3 totals 15 residues. V was clipped by 6 bases and J by 4 bases; unmatched bases: 9. CDR1 LNHDA and CDR2 SQIVND come from the germline V gene (reference sequence). CDR3 sequence reads: CASSELTGGGYGYTF. DNA for the CDR3: TGTGCCAGTAGCGAACTTACAGGGGGCGGCTATGGCTACACCTTC. The variable domain in full, completed from reference TRBV19 and TRBJ1-2, reads DGGITQSPKYLFRKEGQNVTLSCEQNLNHDAMYWYRQDPGQGLRLIYYSQIVNDFQKGDIAEGYSVSREKKESFPLTVTSAQKNPTAFYLCASSELTGGGYGYTFGSGTRLTVV.

The chain recombines TRBV15 with TRBJ1-1; TRBD1 aligns across 9 bases. After removal of 5 bases from V and 1 base from J, the junction contained 8 bases not matched to a gene. The CDR3 runs 16 residues. In germline, CDR1 is LNHNV, CDR2 YYDKDF (reference sequence). The CDR3 region has the DNA TGTGCCACCAGCCTCGGACAGGGGAGTCCGAACACTGAAGCTTTCTTT. It yields the protein CATSLGQGSPNTEAFF.

The chain is built from TRBV4-1 and TRBJ1-2; a weak D match, TRBD1 (6 bases). Germline V gives CDR1 MGHRA, CDR2 YSYEKL. V was clipped by 0 bases and J by 7 bases, with 21 bases between them. The CDR3 extends over 17 amino acids. The CDR3 loop reads CASSQDRIVGGIGGYTF. CDR3 bases: TGCGCCAGCAGCCAAGATCGAATTGTTGGGGGCATTGGTGGCTACACCTTC.

The gene calls are TRBV28 and TRBJ2-7; the match to TRBD2 covers 11 bases. V lost 5 bases, J lost 2 bases, and 5 bases stayed unmatched. This CDR3 spans 15 amino acids. Germline CDR1 reads MDHEN; CDR2 reads SYDVKM. The CDR3 sequence is CASSRTSGSTYEQYF. Here the CDR3 DNA reads TGTGCCAGCAGTCGAACTAGCGGGAGTACCTACGAGCAGTACTTC.

This chain uses TRBV11-2 with TRBJ1-4, with TRBD1 identical over 10 bases. With 3 bases clipped from V and 8 bases from J, the junction kept 3 bases outside the gene matches. The CDR3 spans 14 residues. Germline V gene lookup returns CDR1 SGHAT and CDR2 FQNNGV. The CDR3 DNA sequence: TGTGCCAGCAGCTTGGGACAGGGGCGCGAAAAACTGTTTTTT. This codes for CASSLGQGREKLFF.

This clone was observed a handful of times. The CDR3 DNA reads TGTGCCAGCAGTGCCGGGATATACTCCAACACCATATATTTT. It encodes CASSAGIYSNTIYF. V gene TRBV6-2 or TRBV6-3 combines with J gene TRBJ1-3; D gene ambiguous. The germline gives CDR1 MNHEY, CDR2 SVGEGT. V shed 5 bases and J shed 7 bases, with 15 bases lying between them. The CDR3 loop spans 14 amino acids.

The chain joins TRBV6-5 to TRBJ2-7; 9 bases map to TRBD2. Looked up from germline, CDR1 is MNHEY and CDR2 is SVGAGI. The CDR3 covers 15 residues. The V segment lost 0 bases and the J segment 3 bases; nucleotides outside the gene matches: 3. CDR3 residues: CASSYSWTSDYEQYF. The CDR3 DNA reads TGTGCCAGCAGTTACTCTTGGACTAGCGACTACGAGCAGTACTTC.

The V and J genes are TRBV5-4 and TRBJ2-5, with TRBD2 identical over 10 bases. This CDR3 comprises 16 residues. The germline V gene has CDR1 SGHNT and CDR2 YYREEE (reference sequence). V trimming: 4 bases; J trimming: 5 bases; junction bases outside the gene matches: 11. CDR3 residues: CASSRGGTSAMETQYF. The CDR3 DNA reads as TGTGCCAGCAGCCGAGGTGGGACTAGCGCGATGGAGACCCAGTACTTC.

This chain connects TRBV10-2 to TRBJ2-2, with 10 nucleotides matching TRBD1. The V and J ends lost 10 bases and 6 bases, in that order; junction bases with no gene match: 5. The CDR3 has 13 amino acids. The germline gives CDR1 WSHSY, CDR2 SAAADI. CDR3 in amino acids: CATRGQGAGELFF. The DNA of the CDR3 is TGCGCCACTCGAGGACAGGGGGCCGGGGAGCTGTTTTTT.

This clone was recorded only once. The J gene is TRBJ2-1, the V gene TRBV7-9; TRBD2 matches 11 bases. The V gene's germline CDR1 is SEHNR and CDR2 FQNEAQ (reference sequence). The CDR3 loop spans 17 amino acids. V was pared by 4 bases and J by 1 base, with 6 bases of the junction left unmatched. CDR3: CASSSGTSGLSYNEQFF. The CDR3 DNA sequence: TGTGCCAGCAGCTCGGGGACTAGCGGTCTTTCCTACAATGAGCAGTTCTTC.

The rearrangement joins TRBV2 to TRBJ1-6, with D perhaps matching TRBD1 (6 bases). Germline V gene data show CDR1 as SNHLY and CDR2 as FYNNEI. Trimming left V 0 bases short and J 8 bases short, with 14 bases between. The CDR3 is 16 amino acids. DNA for the CDR3: TGTGCCAGCAGTGAAGCGCGGGGGGGCGCCGATTCACCCCTCCACTTT. Its translation is CASSEARGGADSPLHF. Full variable domain (missing parts from reference TRBV2 and TRBJ1-6): EPEVTQTPSHQVTQMGQEVILRCVPISNHLYFYWYRQILGQKVEFLVSFYNNEISEKSEIFDDQFSVERPDGSNFTLKIRSTKLEDSAMYFCASSEARGGADSPLHFGNGTRLTVT.

The chain is built from TRBV6-2 or TRBV6-3 and TRBJ2-7, with TRBD1 matching 8 bases. CDR1 is MNHEY, CDR2 SVGEGT, per germline. The CDR3 runs to 15 residues. With 7 bases clipped from V and 0 bases from J, the junction kept 8 bases outside the gene matches. The chain's CDR3 is CASNPTGGNSYEQYF. The CDR3 DNA follows: TGTGCCAGCAACCCTACAGGGGGTAACTCCTACGAGCAGTACTTC.

V is TRBV24-1 and J is TRBJ1-1; 12 bases align to TRBD1. This CDR3 is built from 17 residues. CDR1 is KGHDR and CDR2 is SFDVKD in the germline V gene. Trimming took 4 bases from V and 8 from J; bases not matched to a gene: 13. The CDR3 protein is CATSDTPGQGAGDEAFF. The CDR3 DNA sequence: TGTGCCACCAGTGACACCCCGGGACAGGGGGCAGGAGACGAAGCTTTCTTT.

The CDR3 bases are TGTGCCAGCACCATATCCCGGGGGAACGGGGAGCTGTTTTTT. Translation gives CASTISRGNGELFF. This chain links TRBV11-2 with TRBJ2-2, with D possibly being TRBD2 (6 bases). Germline loops: CDR1 SGHAT, CDR2 FQNNGV. Trimming left V 7 bases short and J 7 bases short, with 16 bases between. The CDR3 is 14 residues long.

This sequence joins TRBV11-2 and TRBJ1-1; 7 positions match TRBD1. The germline V gene has CDR1 SGHAT and CDR2 FQNNGV. V shed 2 bases and J 4 bases; nucleotides not matched to a gene: 7. The CDR3 covers 15 residues. The CDR3 region is CASSLRATGLTEAFF. CDR3 sequence (DNA): TGTGCCAGCAGCTTAAGGGCGACAGGGCTCACTGAAGCTTTCTTT.

This sequence joins TRBV7-2 and TRBJ1-1; D is undetermined. V gave up 3 bases and J gave up 2 bases, with 16 bases separating them. The CDR3 has 16 amino acids. Germline CDR1 reads SGHTA; CDR2 reads FQGNSA. The CDR3 coding sequence is TGTGCCAGCAGCTTGGTTGGAGGGATTAGAAACACTGAAGCTTTCTTT. Residues: CASSLVGGIRNTEAFF.

DNA for the CDR3: TGTGCCAGTAGGGAGGGGACGGCCGGAAACACCATATATTTT. Translating gives CASREGTAGNTIYF. V gene TRBV19 combines with J gene TRBJ1-3, with TRBD1 as a possible D gene (5 bases). Deletions cut 6 bases from V and 4 bases from J, with 13 bases between. The length of the CDR3 is 14 residues. Germline V gene sequence: CDR1 LNHDA, CDR2 SQIVND (reference sequence).

The V call is TRBV6-6, the J call TRBJ2-1; 10 nucleotides agree with TRBD2. Germline V gene sequence: CDR1 MNHNY, CDR2 SVGAGI (reference sequence). The CDR3 length is 15 residues. The V and J ends lost 0 bases and 9 bases, in that order; junction bases with no gene match: 5. Here the CDR3 DNA reads TGTGCCAGCAGTTACTCCCTAGCGGGAGCCTTTGAGCAGTTCTTC. This translates into CASSYSLAGAFEQFF.

This chain joins TRBV5-4 and TRBJ2-5, with D perhaps matching TRBD2 (7 bases). With 0 bases removed from V and 5 bases from J, the gap between germline ends came to 23 bases. CDR3 length: 18 amino acids. Germline loops: CDR1 SGHNT, CDR2 YYREEE (reference sequence). CDR3: CASSLGGASGTAKETQYF. CDR3 in DNA: TGTGCCAGCAGCTTGGGGGGGGCTAGCGGAACGGCGAAGGAGACCCAGTACTTC.

The CDR3, as DNA: TGTGCCATCAGGACAGGGGACTACACTGAAGCTTTCTTT. It specifies CAIRTGDYTEAFF. The chain combines TRBV10-3 with TRBJ1-1; TRBD1 matches 8 bases. CDR1 is ENHRY and CDR2 is SYGVKD in the germline V gene. This CDR3 contains 13 residues. V lost 6 bases to trimming and J lost 3 bases; unmatched junction nucleotides: 3.

This clone was observed a handful of times. The chain uses TRBV18 and TRBJ1-1; D might be TRBD1 (6 bases). CDR1 KGHSH and CDR2 LQKENI come from the germline V gene. Trimming stripped 4 bases from V and 0 bases from J, with 18 bases between. There are 17 residues in the CDR3. In nucleotides, the CDR3 is TGTGCCAGCTCACAAACCCACACCCAGGGGCTGAACACTGAAGCTTTCTTT. Residues: CASSQTHTQGLNTEAFF.

CDR3 sequence: CASSLGGNSPLHF. CDR3 coding DNA: TGTGCCAGCAGCTTGGGGGGGAATTCACCCCTCCACTTT. The rearrangement links TRBV7-8 to TRBJ1-6, with D perhaps matching TRBD1 (5 bases). CDR3 size: 13 residues. Trimming took off 3 bases at V and 7 bases at J, with 7 bases between the two ends. Germline V lookup: CDR1 SGHVS, CDR2 FQNEAQ. Full variable domain (remainder filled in from reference TRBV7-8 and TRBJ1-6): GAGVSQSPRYKVAKRGQDVALRCDPISGHVSLFWYQQALGQGPEFLTYFQNEAQLDKSGLPSDRFFAERPEGSVSTLKIQRTQQEDSAVYLCASSLGGNSPLHFGNGTRLTVT.

The chain uses TRBV2 and TRBJ2-7; D might be TRBD1 (6 bases). V was clipped by 4 bases and J by 6 bases, with 16 bases between them. The CDR3 contains 14 residues. Germline V lookup: CDR1 SNHLY, CDR2 FYNNEI. The CDR3 DNA follows: TGTGCCAGCAGTGCAGGGGCAGCCCCAGTCGAGCAGTACTTC. It encodes CASSAGAAPVEQYF.

This clone was recorded once. The chain has TRBV19 and TRBJ2-7; 7 bases map to TRBD1. Germline CDR1 is LNHDA and CDR2 is SQIVND (reference sequence). The J segment lost 3 bases and the V segment lost 5 bases, leaving 10 bases of the junction unmatched. The CDR3 sequence is 15 residues long. The CDR3 DNA reads TGTGCCAGTAGTTTATCGGACAGGAAAGGCTACGAGCAGTACTTC. This gives the protein CASSLSDRKGYEQYF.

The rearrangement uses TRBV19 and TRBJ2-1; 13 bases are a match to TRBD2. Germline CDR1 is LNHDA and CDR2 is SQIVND (reference sequence). This CDR3 is 17 amino acids long. V lost 5 bases to trimming and J lost 10 bases; unmatched junction nucleotides: 14. CDR3 bases: TGTGCCAGTAGTTTCCCACGGGGGACTAGCGGGACGGGAGAGCAGTTCTTC. It translates to CASSFPRGTSGTGEQFF.

This rearrangement joins TRBV4-2 to TRBJ1-6; 8 bases align to TRBD1. Unmatched junction bases numbered 5, after V lost 1 base and J lost 9 bases. CDR1 LGHNA and CDR2 YNFKEQ come from the germline V gene. The CDR3 extends over 15 amino acids. The CDR3, as DNA: TGTGCCAGCAGCCAAGGGACAGGGTCGAGTTCACCCCTCCACTTT. It is translated as CASSQGTGSSSPLHF.

The chain links TRBV7-9 to TRBJ2-3, with 11 bases aligning to TRBD2. This CDR3 comprises 18 residues. J was trimmed by 6 bases and V by 0 bases; bases with no gene match: 11. Germline values: CDR1 SEHNR, CDR2 FQNEAQ (reference sequence). The CDR3 nucleotides read TGTGCCAGCAGCTTAGCGTTGCTAGCGGGAGGATCAGAGGATACGCAGTATTTT. It is translated as CASSLALLAGGSEDTQYF.

This clone was detected only once. This chain links TRBV6-5 with TRBJ1-2; the D gene is possibly TRBD1 (5 bases). The CDR3 is 14 amino acids. Deletions cut 8 bases from V and 6 bases from J, with 19 bases between. Germline V gene lookup returns CDR1 MNHEY and CDR2 SVGAGI. CDR3 sequence: CASFYPGLSNGYTF. CDR3 bases: TGTGCCAGCTTCTATCCAGGGCTCTCCAATGGCTACACCTTC.